These 8 T cell receptor beta chains came from one sample sequenced in a study of blood T cell repertoires in COVID-19. The method was immunoSEQ multiplex PCR; TCRdb's version includes in-frame clones alone and lacks a portion of them. In the table there are over 200,000 clones, around nine tenths of which are singletons. The specimen sequenced was peripheral blood. The origin of the receptors is a man aged 60-69 years who had recovered from COVID-19.

The rearrangement joins TRBV11-3 to TRBJ2-3, with D possibly TRBD2 on 6 matching bases. The V end was cut by 5 bases, the J end by 4 bases, with 10 bases between. The germline gives CDR1 SGHNT, CDR2 YENEEA. The CDR3 spans 13 residues. The CDR3: CASSGSGADTQYF. Written as DNA, the CDR3 is TGTGCCAGCAGCGGGTCGGGGGCAGATACGCAGTATTTT.

The genes are TRBV6-5 and TRBJ2-5, with TRBD1 matching over 10 bases. Germline V lookup: CDR1 MNHEY, CDR2 SVGAGI. The length of the CDR3 is 15 residues. V gave up 6 bases and J gave up 4 bases; unmatched junction bases: 8. DNA of the CDR3: TGTGCCAGCAGCCTCGACAGGGGGCCCGGAGAGACCCAGTACTTC. Amino acids: CASSLDRGPGETQYF.

This clone was counted between two and nine times. The V gene is TRBV3-1 (or the pseudogene TRBV3-2), the J gene TRBJ1-3, with no clear D. The CDR3 contains 16 residues. Germline V gene lookup returns CDR1 LGHDT and CDR2 YNNKEL (reference sequence). Trimming shortened V by 4 bases and J by 4 bases, and 17 bases separated the two germline ends. The CDR3 DNA sequence: TGTGCCAGCAGCCCTCAAGGGAGGATCTCAGGAAACACCATATATTTT. It specifies CASSPQGRISGNTIYF.

A few counts support this clone. J is TRBJ1-2 and V is TRBV5-5; the D is unclear. The CDR3 loop spans 14 amino acids. V was cut by 0 bases and J by 9 bases, with 15 bases left in between. CDR1 is SGHKS, CDR2 YYEKEE, per germline (reference sequence). The CDR3 loop reads CASSLAEALSSYTF. For the CDR3, the DNA is TGTGCCAGCAGCTTGGCCGAAGCCCTAAGTAGCTACACCTTC.

The chain has TRBV6-6 and TRBJ2-1; D remains ambiguous. In germline, CDR1 is MNHNY, CDR2 SVGAGI (reference sequence). Trimming removed 5 bases at V and 10 bases at J, with 12 bases between. The CDR3 is made up of 12 amino acids. CDR3 sequence: CASSSVLREQFF. CDR3 nucleotide sequence: TGTGCCAGCAGTAGCGTATTGAGGGAGCAGTTCTTC.

The chain links TRBV5-1 to TRBJ2-6; D uncertain. Trimming removed 6 bases at V and 0 bases at J, with 13 bases between. Germline lookup yields CDR1 SGHRS and CDR2 YFSETQ. This CDR3 has 16 amino acids. The CDR3 nucleotides are TGCGCCAGCAAATTCACTGTGATCTCTGGGGCCAACGTCCTGACTTTC. It translates to CASKFTVISGANVLTF.

V and J are TRBV18 and TRBJ2-7, with 8 nucleotides matching TRBD2. CDR1 and CDR2 (germline): KGHSH, LQKENI. V lost 6 bases, J lost 0 bases, and 10 bases stayed unmatched. This CDR3 region has 16 residues. As DNA, the CDR3 is TGTGCCAGCTCGTCCGATCAGCGGGGGAGCTCCTACGAGCAGTACTTC. This gives the protein CASSSDQRGSSYEQYF.

The genes are TRBV19 and TRBJ1-1, with D unclear. Trimming took 3 bases from V and 1 from J, leaving 9 bases between them. The CDR3 runs to 14 residues. Per germline, CDR1 LNHDA and CDR2 SQIVND (reference sequence). The CDR3 bases are TGTGCCAGTAGTATGGTTCAGGAGAACACTGAAGCTTTCTTT. This codes for CASSMVQENTEAFF.